The 15 T cell receptor beta chains in this list originate from one sample, sequenced in a study of cytomegalovirus exposure and HLA in healthy donors. Use of 60 Vbeta and 13 Jbeta primers characterized the PCR. The table came from immunoSEQ multiplex PCR; TCRdb's copy has only in-frame clones and leaves some out. There are over 200,000 clones in the sample; more than 60% occur only once, and 1.8% lies in the top ten. Sequencing used PBMCs. These receptors all come from a woman aged 25 to 39 in good health and CMV-seronegative.

Written as DNA, the CDR3 is TGTGCCAGCAGTTCTACAGGGGGACCCTATAATTCACCCCTCCACTTT. Residues: CASSSTGGPYNSPLHF. This chain joins TRBV6-5 and TRBJ1-6; 8 positions agree with TRBD1. The J segment lost 2 bases and the V segment lost 4 bases, leaving 4 bases of the junction unmatched. CDR3 length: 16 residues. Germline V gene lookup returns CDR1 MNHEY and CDR2 SVGAGI.

With respect to this clone: A much more abundant neighbour one base away suggests this may be a read error. The chain recombines TRBV7-9 with TRBJ1-1; unclear D gene. CDR3 size: 13 residues. The V gene's germline CDR1 is SEHNR and CDR2 FQNEAQ (reference sequence). The V gene lost 2 bases and the J gene lost 1 base, with 5 bases spanning the gap. In DNA, the CDR3 is TGTGCCAGCAGCTTAAGCAAGAACACTGAAGCTTTCTTT. Encoded protein: CASSLSKNTEAFF.

CDR3 nucleotides: TGTGCCAGCAGCCAAGAGGCTCAGTTGCCTAATCAGCCCCAGCATTTT. It is translated as CASSQEAQLPNQPQHF. The genes are TRBV4-2 and TRBJ1-5; D is ambiguous. The CDR3 runs to 16 residues. CDR1 is LGHNA, CDR2 YNFKEQ, per germline. V dropped 0 bases and J dropped 4 bases, with 13 bases sitting between them.

This clone occurred once. The J gene is TRBJ2-3, the V gene TRBV9; 7 nucleotides align to TRBD2. Germline CDR1 is SGDLS and CDR2 is YYNGEE. The ends lost 3 bases at V and 4 bases at J; junction bases unmatched: 11. The CDR3 has 16 residues. CDR3 sequence reads: CASSEGLLAVSDTQYF. The DNA for the CDR3 is TGTGCCAGCAGCGAGGGGTTGCTAGCGGTGTCAGATACGCAGTATTTT. The full variable domain, in which reference TRBV9 and TRBJ2-3 provide the parts outside the CDR3, is DSGVTQTPKHLITATGQRVTLRCSPRSGDLSVYWYQQSLDQGLQFLIQYYNGEERAKGNILERFSAQQFPDLHSELNLSSLELGDSALYFCASSEGLLAVSDTQYFGPGTRLTVL.

Points on this clone: The identical CDR3 is also encoded by other nucleotide sequences in the sample. The DNA of the CDR3 is TGTGCCAGCAGTTACGGCCAGGGAAACACTGAAGCTTTCTTT. This translates into CASSYGQGNTEAFF. The chain recombines TRBV6-5 with TRBJ1-1; TRBD1 is a possible D gene (5 bases). The CDR3 totals 14 residues. The V gene's germline CDR1 is MNHEY and CDR2 SVGAGI. V gave up 2 bases and J gave up 2 bases, with 9 bases separating them.

This clone was seen a single time. CDR3 coding DNA: TGTGCCAGCAGCGTATCAGGGGCCCCGAACACTGAAGCTTTCTTT. Translation gives CASSVSGAPNTEAFF. The chain is built from TRBV9 and TRBJ1-1, with a tentative D call TRBD1 (6 bases). Germline loops: CDR1 SGDLS, CDR2 YYNGEE. The ends were cut back, 1 base at V and 1 base at J, with 11 bases in the middle. The CDR3 length is 15 residues.

V is TRBV30 and J is TRBJ2-5, with TRBD2 matching over 7 bases. The CDR3 is 13 amino acids. The V and J ends lost 7 bases and 0 bases, in that order; junction bases with no gene match: 5. Germline V gene sequence: CDR1 GTSNPN, CDR2 SVGIG (reference sequence). As DNA, the CDR3 is TGTGCCTCTGGGGGGGGGTACCAAGAGACCCAGTACTTC. Its translation is CASGGGYQETQYF. The whole variable domain, filled in from reference TRBV30 and TRBJ2-5, reads SQTIHQWPATLVQPVGSPLSLECTVEGTSNPNLYWYRQAAGRGLQLLFYSVGIGQISSEVPQNLSASRPQDRQFILSSKKLLLSDSGFYLCASGGGYQETQYFGPGTRLLVL.

This rearrangement joins TRBV9 to TRBJ2-7; possible D gene TRBD1, 5 bases. Germline lookup yields CDR1 SGDLS and CDR2 YYNGEE. Trimming left V 3 bases short and J 3 bases short, with 10 bases between. The CDR3 is 13 residues long. The CDR3 nucleotides are TGTGCCAGCAGCGCAGAAGGGGACTACGAGCAGTACTTC. Translation gives CASSAEGDYEQYF.

The rearrangement joins TRBV30 to TRBJ2-7; no firm D call. V lost 0 bases, J lost 3 bases, and 9 bases lay in between. The germline V gene encodes CDR1 GTSNPN and CDR2 SVGIG (reference sequence). The CDR3 loop spans 13 amino acids. In DNA, the CDR3 is TGTGCCTGGAGTGTAAACAGTTACTACGAGCAGTACTTC. It specifies CAWSVNSYYEQYF.

V and J are TRBV30 and TRBJ1-5, with a possible D match to TRBD1 (5 bases). The CDR3 loop spans 14 amino acids. Germline CDR1 reads GTSNPN; CDR2 reads SVGIG (reference sequence). Trimming took 1 base from V and 0 from J, leaving 7 bases between them. This CDR3 is CAWSGGDSNQPQHF. The DNA of the CDR3 is TGTGCCTGGAGTGGGGGGGATAGCAATCAGCCCCAGCATTTT.

In regard to this clone: A read error may produce the germline difference seen at one junction end. V is TRBV27 and J is TRBJ2-2; TRBD1 aligns across 8 bases. Germline values: CDR1 MNHEY, CDR2 SMNVEV (reference sequence). This CDR3 has 17 residues. The CDR3 nucleotides read TGTGTCAGCAGTGGACAGGGACTCCTGTCCTTCACCGGGGAGCTGTTTTTT. Amino acids: CVSSGQGLLSFTGELFF.

The V and J genes are TRBV20-1 and TRBJ2-7; D possibly corresponds to TRBD1 (5 bases). Trimming shortened V by 3 bases and J by 6 bases, and 9 bases separated the two germline ends. From germline, CDR1 is DFQATT and CDR2 SNEGSKA (reference sequence). The CDR3 is 11 amino acids. The CDR3 DNA is TGCAGTGCTAGGGGGCGAAGCGAGCAGTACTTC. Protein sequence: CSARGRSEQYF.

As regards this clone: At one end the junction does not follow the germline gene, possibly because of a read error. The V gene is TRBV5-1, the J gene TRBJ2-2; tentatively, D is TRBD2 (5 bases). Per germline, CDR1 SGHRS and CDR2 YFSETQ. CDR3 length: 14 residues. CDR3 bases: TGCGCCAGCAGCTTGGGAGCGGTCACCGTGGAGCTGTTTTTT. Translating it yields CASSLGAVTVELFF. The variable domain in full, completed from reference TRBV5-1 and TRBJ2-2, reads KAGVTQTPRYLIKTRGQQVTLSCSPISGHRSVSWYQQTPGQGLQFLFEYFSETQRNKGNFPGRFSGRQFSNSRSEMNVSTLELGDSALYLCASSLGAVTVELFFGEGSRLTVL.

This clone was observed a handful of times. The chain combines TRBV7-9 with TRBJ1-2, with 7 bases fitting TRBD1. CDR1 and CDR2 (germline): SEHNR, FQNEAQ (reference sequence). Trimming at V came to 5 bases and at J to 7 bases, leaving 7 bases not matched to a gene. This CDR3 has 13 residues. The CDR3 spells CASSQEGAGGYTF. The CDR3 nucleotides are TGTGCCAGCAGCCAGGAGGGGGCCGGTGGCTACACCTTC.

V gene TRBV20-1 combines with J gene TRBJ1-4; 7 nucleotides match TRBD1. Germline CDR1 DFQATT, CDR2 SNEGSKA (reference sequence). J gave up 9 bases and V 6 bases, and 4 bases lay outside the gene matches. The CDR3 contains 11 residues. The DNA of the CDR3 is TGCAGTGCCATACAGGGGAAAAAACTGTTTTTT. It is translated as CSAIQGKKLFF.